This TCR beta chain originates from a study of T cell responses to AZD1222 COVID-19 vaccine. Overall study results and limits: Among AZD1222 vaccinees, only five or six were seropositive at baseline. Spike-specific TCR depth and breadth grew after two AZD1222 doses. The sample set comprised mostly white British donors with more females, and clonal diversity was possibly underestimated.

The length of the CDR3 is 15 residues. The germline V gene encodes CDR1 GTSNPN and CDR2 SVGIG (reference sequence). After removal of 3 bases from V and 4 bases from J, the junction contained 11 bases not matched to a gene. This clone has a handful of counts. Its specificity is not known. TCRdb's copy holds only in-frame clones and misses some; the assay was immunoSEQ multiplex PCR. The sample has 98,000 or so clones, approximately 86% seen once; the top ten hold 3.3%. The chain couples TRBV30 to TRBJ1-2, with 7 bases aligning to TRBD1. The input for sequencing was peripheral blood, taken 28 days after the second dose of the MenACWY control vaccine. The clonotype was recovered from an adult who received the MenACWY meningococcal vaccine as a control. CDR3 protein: CAWRGRAGGSYGYTF. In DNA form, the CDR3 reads TGTGCCTGGAGAGGCAGGGCAGGGGGTTCCTATGGCTACACCTTC. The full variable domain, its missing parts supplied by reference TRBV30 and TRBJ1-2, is SQTIHQWPATLVQPVGSPLSLECTVEGTSNPNLYWYRQAAGRGLQLLFYSVGIGQISSEVPQNLSASRPQDRQFILSSKKLLLSDSGFYLCAWRGRAGGSYGYTFGSGTRLTVV.